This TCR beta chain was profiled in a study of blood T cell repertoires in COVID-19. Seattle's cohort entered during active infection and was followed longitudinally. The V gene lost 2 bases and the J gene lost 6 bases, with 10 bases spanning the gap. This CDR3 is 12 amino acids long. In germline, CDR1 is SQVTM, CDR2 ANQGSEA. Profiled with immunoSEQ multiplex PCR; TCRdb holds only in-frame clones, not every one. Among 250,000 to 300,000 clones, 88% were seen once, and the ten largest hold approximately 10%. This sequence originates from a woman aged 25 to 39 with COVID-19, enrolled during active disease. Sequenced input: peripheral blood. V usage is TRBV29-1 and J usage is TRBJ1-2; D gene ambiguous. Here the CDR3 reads CSVEWRRNGYTF. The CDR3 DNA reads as TGCAGCGTTGAATGGAGGCGCAATGGCTACACCTTC.